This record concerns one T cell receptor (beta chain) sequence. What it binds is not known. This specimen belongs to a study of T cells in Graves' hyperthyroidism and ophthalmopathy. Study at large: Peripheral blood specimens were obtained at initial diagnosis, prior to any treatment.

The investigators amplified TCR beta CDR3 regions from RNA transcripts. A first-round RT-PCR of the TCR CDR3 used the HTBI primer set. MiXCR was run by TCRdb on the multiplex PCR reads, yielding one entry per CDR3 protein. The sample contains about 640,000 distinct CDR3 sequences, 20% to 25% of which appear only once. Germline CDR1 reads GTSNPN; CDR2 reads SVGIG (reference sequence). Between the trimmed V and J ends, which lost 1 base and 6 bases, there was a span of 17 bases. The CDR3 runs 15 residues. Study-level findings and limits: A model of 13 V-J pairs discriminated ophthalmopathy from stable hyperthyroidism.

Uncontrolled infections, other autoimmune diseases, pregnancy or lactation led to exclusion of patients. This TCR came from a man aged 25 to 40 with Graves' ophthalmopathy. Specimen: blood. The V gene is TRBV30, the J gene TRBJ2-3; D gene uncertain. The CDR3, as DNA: TGTGCCTGGAGTGGTGAGACTTTCCTATTCGATACGCAGTATTTT. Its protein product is CAWSGETFLFDTQYF.